A selection of T cell receptor beta chains follows, all from one sample in a study of T cells in Graves' hyperthyroidism and ophthalmopathy. TCRdb recomputed calls from the multiplex PCR reads with MiXCR, one row per CDR3 protein. This table holds approximately 430,000 distinct CDR3 sequences, about 15% found once. Sequenced material: blood. These TCRs come from a woman aged 18-29 years with Graves' hyperthyroidism. Both conserved end residues are part of each CDR3. Each record gives: V gene, D gene, clone size, J gene, CDR3 protein, CDR3 DNA. The D gene is left open where the match is weak. Size is stated for part of the rows, as once, few or many counts, or as a class when the clone is expanded.

TRBV12-3/TRBV12-4	.	many	TRBJ1-2	CASSSRGTYGYTF	TGTGCCAGCAGTTCCCGGGGGACCTATGGCTACACCTTC
TRBV2	TRBD1	.	TRBJ1-2	CASRGGQGSGGYTF	TGTGCCAGCAGGGGTGGACAGGGCTCGGGAGGCTACACCTTC
TRBV10-3	.	.	TRBJ1-1	CAIKGSNTEAFF	TGTGCCATCAAAGGGTCAAACACTGAAGCTTTCTTT
TRBV10-2	TRBD1	many	TRBJ2-1	CATAGTGAYVEQFF	TGCGCCACCGCCGGGACAGGGGCTTACGTTGAGCAGTTCTTC
TRBV2	.	many	TRBJ2-3	CASSEDRGGTDTQYF	TGTGCCAGCAGTGAGGATCGAGGGGGCACAGATACGCAGTATTTT
TRBV2	.	.	TRBJ1-4	CASPRGANEKLFF	TGTGCCAGCCCCCGGGGGGCTAATGAAAAACTGTTTTTT
TRBV27	.	many	TRBJ2-7	CASSFSNYEQYF	TGTGCCAGCAGTTTTTCCAACTACGAGCAGTACTTC
TRBV19	.	few	TRBJ1-2	CASSTRRRFYGYTF	TGTGCCAGTAGTACTCGGAGACGTTTCTATGGCTACACCTTC
TRBV13	.	many	TRBJ2-1	CASSHSRGVNEQFF	TGTGCCAGCAGCCATTCGAGAGGGGTTAATGAGCAGTTCTTC
TRBV18	.	many	TRBJ2-1	CASSSDYQEQFF	TGTGCCAGCTCGTCGGACTATCAAGAGCAGTTCTTC
TRBV2	.	.	TRBJ2-1	CASRRTYNEQFF	TGTGCCAGCAGGCGAACTTACAATGAGCAGTTCTTC
TRBV6-1	TRBD1	.	TRBJ1-4	CASRGSGTAEKLFF	TGTGCCAGCAGGGGGTCGGGGACAGCTGAAAAACTGTTTTTT
TRBV19	TRBD1	few	TRBJ2-7	CASSIEDRGPYEQYF	TGTGCCAGTAGTATAGAGGACAGGGGCCCCTACGAGCAGTACTTC
TRBV10-3	TRBD2	many	TRBJ2-5	CAITSGGAQGTQYF	TGTGCCATCACAAGCGGGGGGGCCCAAGGGACCCAGTACTTC
TRBV3-1	.	many	TRBJ1-2	CASSQDFQGQGYTF	TGTGCCAGCAGCCAAGATTTTCAGGGCCAGGGCTACACCTTC
TRBV28	.	many	TRBJ2-7	CASSAHRVNSYEQYF	TGTGCCAGCAGTGCCCACAGGGTTAACTCCTACGAGCAGTACTTC
TRBV27	.	.	TRBJ2-5	CASRVRGDGETQYF	TGTGCCAGCAGGGTCAGGGGAGACGGAGAGACCCAGTACTTC
TRBV7-2	.	.	TRBJ2-4	CASSLSLAGVKNIQYF	TGTGCCAGCAGCCTCAGCCTTGCCGGTGTCAAAAACATTCAGTACTTC
TRBV7-2	TRBD1	many	TRBJ1-6	CASSLYRGGSPLHF	TGTGCCAGCAGCTTATACAGGGGGGGGTCACCCCTCCACTTT
TRBV5-6	TRBD1	.	TRBJ2-7	CASSGGTGYAYEQYF	TGTGCCAGCAGCGGGGGGACAGGTTACGCCTACGAGCAGTACTTC
TRBV28	TRBD2	many	TRBJ2-1	CASSSGTSGGAYNEQFF	TGTGCCAGCAGTTCCGGGACTAGCGGGGGGGCCTACAATGAGCAGTTCTTC
TRBV24-1	TRBD2	many	TRBJ2-3	CATSGKTSGSGQDTQYF	TGTGCCACCAGTGGCAAGACTAGCGGGAGTGGACAGGATACGCAGTATTTT
TRBV3-1	.	many	TRBJ1-2	CASSFQSYYGYTF	TGTGCCAGCAGCTTCCAATCCTACTATGGCTACACCTTC
TRBV11-2	.	.	TRBJ2-5	CASSLGRVAETQYF	TGTGCCAGCAGCTTAGGACGGGTGGCAGAGACCCAGTACTTC
TRBV6-1	TRBD1	many	TRBJ1-2	CASSEATGVGYTF	TGTGCCAGCAGTGAGGCAACAGGGGTCGGCTACACCTTC
TRBV28	.	once	TRBJ1-1	CASSLQAGWTEAFF	TGTGCCAGCAGTTTACAGGCAGGGTGGACTGAAGCTTTCTTT
TRBV11-2	.	many	TRBJ2-5	CASSLGEETQYF	TGTGCCAGCAGCTTGGGGGAAGAGACCCAGTACTTC
TRBV18	.	many	TRBJ2-4	CASSPARAFDIQYF	TGTGCCAGCTCACCAGCCAGGGCGTTCGACATTCAGTACTTC
TRBV6-6	.	many	TRBJ1-3	CASSYSTRPSSGNTIYF	TGTGCCAGCAGTTACTCAACGCGGCCCAGCTCTGGAAACACCATATATTTT
TRBV18	TRBD1	many	TRBJ1-4	CASSPQGADEKLFF	TGTGCCAGCTCACCCCAGGGGGCCGATGAAAAACTGTTTTTT
TRBV18	.	many	TRBJ2-7	CASSPQGTTYEQYF	TGTGCCAGCTCACCACAGGGCACGACCTACGAGCAGTACTTC
TRBV5-6	TRBD1	many	TRBJ2-7	CASSATGTGAEQYF	TGTGCCAGCAGCGCCACCGGGACAGGTGCCGAGCAGTACTTC
TRBV9	.	many	TRBJ2-5	CASTSGPPRKGETQYF	TGTGCCAGCACCTCGGGCCCCCCTAGAAAGGGAGAGACCCAGTACTTC
TRBV18	.	few	TRBJ2-1	CASSPPKGLRVDEQFF	TGTGCCAGCTCACCCCCCAAGGGGTTGCGAGTCGATGAGCAGTTCTTC
TRBV5-1	TRBD1	many	TRBJ2-5	CASGDSAQETQYF	TGCGCCAGCGGGGACAGTGCCCAAGAGACCCAGTACTTC
TRBV5-5	TRBD1	many	TRBJ1-2	CASSLGDRDYGYTF	TGTGCCAGCAGCTTGGGGGACAGGGACTATGGCTACACCTTC
TRBV28	.	many	TRBJ2-1	CASSSGGGLFNEQFF	TGTGCCAGCAGTTCAGGAGGGGGCCTCTTCAATGAGCAGTTCTTC
TRBV14	.	.	TRBJ2-1	CASSQAPRHEQFF	TGTGCCAGCAGCCAAGCCCCTAGGCATGAGCAGTTCTTC
TRBV11-3	.	many	TRBJ2-7	CASSFGVGEQYF	TGTGCCAGCAGCTTCGGGGTAGGCGAGCAGTACTTC
TRBV5-5	.	.	TRBJ2-1	CASSQQGYNEQFF	TGTGCCAGCAGCCAACAGGGATACAATGAGCAGTTCTTC
TRBV13	TRBD2	many	TRBJ2-5	CASSRGPGTSIQETQYF	TGTGCCAGCAGCCGAGGCCCCGGGACTAGCATCCAAGAGACCCAGTACTTC
TRBV27	.	few	TRBJ2-2	CASTLVGEGGSGTGELFF	TGTGCCAGCACCTTAGTAGGGGAAGGGGGGTCTGGGACCGGGGAGCTGTTTTTT
TRBV7-6	.	many	TRBJ1-5	CASSSNSGEPQHF	TGTGCCAGCAGCTCAAACTCCGGAGAGCCCCAGCATTTT
TRBV9	TRBD1	many	TRBJ2-7	CASSGRTGSYEQYF	TGTGCCAGCAGCGGGAGGACAGGCTCCTACGAGCAGTACTTC
TRBV19	TRBD2	many	TRBJ2-3	CASSIEGLAGATDTQYF	TGTGCCAGTAGTATAGAGGGACTAGCGGGGGCCACAGATACGCAGTATTTT
TRBV29-1	TRBD2	many	TRBJ2-1	CSVAKETSGGYNEQFF	TGCAGCGTCGCAAAAGAGACTAGCGGGGGATACAATGAGCAGTTCTTC
TRBV9	.	.	TRBJ2-7	CASSSPWGDEQYF	TGTGCCAGCAGCTCCCCGTGGGGTGACGAGCAGTACTTC
TRBV9	TRBD1	many	TRBJ2-1	CASSASGQLYNEQFF	TGTGCCAGCAGCGCATCGGGACAGCTTTACAATGAGCAGTTCTTC
TRBV7-3	.	many	TRBJ2-1	CASSPDHGSEQFF	TGTGCCAGCAGCCCGGACCATGGGAGTGAGCAGTTCTTC
TRBV7-8	.	many	TRBJ1-1	CASSLGSGNTEAFF	TGTGCCAGCAGCTTAGGTTCAGGTAACACTGAAGCTTTCTTT
TRBV7-8	.	many	TRBJ2-7	CASSPTREAALYEQYF	TGTGCCAGCAGCCCAACACGAGAGGCGGCTCTCTACGAGCAGTACTTC
TRBV12-3/TRBV12-4	.	.	TRBJ2-5	CASSFSGDQETQYF	TGTGCCAGCAGTTTTTCTGGGGACCAAGAGACCCAGTACTTC
TRBV12-3/TRBV12-4	.	many	TRBJ2-5	CASRPTGRETQYF	TGTGCCAGCAGGCCAACAGGGCGGGAGACCCAGTACTTC